Listed here are 26 T cell receptor beta chains from one sample, sequenced in a study of patients and donors after allogeneic stem cell transplantation. TCRdb recomputed calls from the RT-PCR reads with MiXCR, one row per CDR3 protein. This sample has roughly 940,000 distinct CDR3 sequences; 18% occur once, and the top ten carry 5% to 6.5%. The sequencing sample was made of blood, either unsorted or a sorted T cell fraction (not recorded which). The receptors shown here come from a human donor who was either an allogeneic HSCT recipient or a stem cell or donor lymphocyte infusion donor (not recorded which). It is not recorded whose cells these are; they may come from a transplant donor.

The rearrangement uses TRBV7-3 and TRBJ2-3; the match to TRBD1 covers 8 bases. Germline CDR1 reads SGHTA; CDR2 reads FQGTGA. With 5 bases clipped from V and 2 bases from J, the junction kept 6 bases outside the gene matches. CDR3 size: 15 residues. CDR3 sequence: CASSTGTGDTDTQYF. The CDR3 DNA is TGTGCCAGCAGCACCGGGACAGGCGACACAGATACGCAGTATTTT.

J is TRBJ1-2 and V is TRBV24-1, with 7 bases identical to TRBD1. V shed 3 bases and J 8 bases; nucleotides not matched to a gene: 8. The CDR3 loop spans 14 amino acids. Germline-derived CDR1 and CDR2 are KGHDR and SFDVKD. Here the CDR3 DNA reads TGTGCCACCAGTGATCGTGGGACAGCCGACGGCTACACCTTC. Translated: CATSDRGTADGYTF.

The chain uses TRBV20-1 and TRBJ1-2; tentative D call: TRBD1 (6 bases). The germline CDR1 and CDR2 sequences are DFQATT and SNEGSKA (reference sequence). The CDR3 has 11 amino acids. The CDR3 nucleotides are TGCAGGTCGCAGGGGCCGAGGGGCTACACCTTC. It encodes CRSQGPRGYTF.

The V call is TRBV7-8, the J call TRBJ1-2; 7 bases agree with TRBD1. V trimming: 4 bases; J trimming: 6 bases; junction bases outside the gene matches: 8. The CDR3 is 14 residues long. Germline V gene lookup returns CDR1 SGHVS and CDR2 FQNEAQ. CDR3 sequence: CASSSDREVNGYTF. The CDR3 bases are TGTGCCAGCAGCTCAGACAGGGAAGTGAATGGCTACACCTTC.

The chain joins TRBV19 to TRBJ2-3; 8 bases align to TRBD2. V was clipped by 9 bases and J by 2 bases; unmatched bases: 7. Germline CDR1 reads LNHDA; CDR2 reads SQIVND (reference sequence). The CDR3 is 14 amino acids. The CDR3 region has the DNA TGTGCCAGCGCCGCGGGGGGACACACAGATACGCAGTATTTT. This codes for CASAAGGHTDTQYF.

This clonotype was counted only a few times. The chain joins TRBV3-1 to TRBJ1-2, with D possibly matching TRBD1 (6 bases). CDR1 is LGHDT, CDR2 YNNKEL, per germline (reference sequence). The CDR3 has 14 residues. Trimming stripped 5 bases from V and 4 bases from J, with 14 bases between. As DNA, the CDR3 is TGTGCCAGCAGCGTTCGGACAGCTCCCTATGGCTACACCTTC. Residues: CASSVRTAPYGYTF.

This clonotype was detected once. The chain couples TRBV4-3 to TRBJ2-7; 11 bases are shared with TRBD2. The germline V gene has CDR1 LGHNA and CDR2 YSLEER. V was clipped by 4 bases and J by 4 bases; unmatched bases: 6. The CDR3 has 15 residues. In DNA, the CDR3 is TGCGCCAGCAGCCCCCGGGCTAGCGGGGGGTACGAGCAGTACTTC. Translating it yields CASSPRASGGYEQYF.

This rearrangement joins TRBV18 to TRBJ2-2; D is unresolved. The CDR3 has 13 amino acids. Between the trimmed V and J ends, which lost 4 bases and 4 bases, there was a span of 7 bases. Germline assignment: CDR1 KGHSH and CDR2 LQKENI. The DNA for the CDR3 is TGTGCCAGCTCACACGTTGGCACCGGGGAGCTGTTTTTT. Its protein product is CASSHVGTGELFF.

The table lists this clonotype with a few counts. The gene calls are TRBV6-4 and TRBJ2-1, with D unclear. Trimming shortened V by 3 bases and J by 8 bases, and 11 bases separated the two germline ends. This CDR3 region has 13 residues. Germline CDR1 MRHNA, CDR2 SNTAGT. For the CDR3, the DNA is TGTGCCAGCAGTGAAACCGTTAGCCATGAGCAGTTCTTC. It specifies CASSETVSHEQFF.

This clonotype showed up many times. The rearrangement uses TRBV12-3 or TRBV12-4 and TRBJ2-1; 8 nucleotides line up with TRBD2. The CDR3 extends over 15 amino acids. V lost 5 bases, J lost 4 bases, and 7 bases stayed unmatched. The CDR3 spells CASSAQRGYYNEQFF. CDR3 in DNA: TGTGCCAGCAGTGCCCAGCGGGGGTATTACAATGAGCAGTTCTTC.

Written as DNA, the CDR3 is TGTGCCAGCGGTAAGGGACTCTCCCACAACAATGAGCAGTTCTTC. Translating it yields CASGKGLSHNNEQFF. This chain connects TRBV6-1 to TRBJ2-1, with a possible D match to TRBD2 (6 bases). V gave up 8 bases and J gave up 5 bases, with 19 bases separating them. The germline V gene encodes CDR1 MNHNS and CDR2 SASEGT. There are 15 residues in the CDR3.

This clonotype was counted only a few times. V gene TRBV5-1 combines with J gene TRBJ2-5; 9 nucleotides match TRBD2. CDR1 and CDR2 (germline): SGHRS, YFSETQ. Trimming at V came to 4 bases and at J to 0 bases, leaving 16 bases not matched to a gene. The CDR3 contains 19 residues. Here the CDR3 DNA reads TGCGCCAGCAGCCCATCGGGCGGGGGGGTCTCAACGTACCAAGAGACCCAGTACTTC. It yields the protein CASSPSGGGVSTYQETQYF.

The chain is built from TRBV24-1 and TRBJ2-1; D remains ambiguous. The germline V and J ends were trimmed by 7 bases and 2 bases, with 8 bases remaining between them. CDR1 and CDR2 (germline): KGHDR, SFDVKD. The CDR3 loop spans 13 amino acids. Here the CDR3 reads CATRDGAYNEQFF. The CDR3 nucleotides are TGTGCCACCAGGGATGGGGCCTACAATGAGCAGTTCTTC.

This sequence joins TRBV7-8 and TRBJ1-1; perhaps TRBD1 as D (5 bases). This CDR3 contains 16 residues. Germline V gene sequence: CDR1 SGHVS, CDR2 FQNEAQ. The germline V and J ends were trimmed by 5 bases and 0 bases, with 16 bases remaining between them. CDR3 protein: CASSRNTREMNTEAFF. CDR3 nucleotides: TGTGCCAGCAGCCGCAATACCAGGGAAATGAACACTGAAGCTTTCTTT.

This clonotype has just a few counts. The chain joins TRBV7-9 to TRBJ2-1, with TRBD2 matching 8 bases. The CDR3 loop spans 15 amino acids. The junction had 10 bases not matched to a gene; V was cut back by 5 bases and J by 7 bases. Germline V lookup: CDR1 SEHNR, CDR2 FQNEAQ (reference sequence). CDR3 region: CASSPGRGGYNEQFF. In DNA form, the CDR3 reads TGTGCCAGCAGCCCGGGACGGGGGGGCTATAATGAGCAGTTCTTC. Using reference TRBV7-9 and TRBJ2-1 for the parts outside the CDR3, the full variable domain is DTGVSQNPRHKITKRGQNVTFRCDPISEHNRLYWYRQTLGQGPEFLTYFQNEAQLEKSRLLSDRFSAERPKGSFSTLEIQRTEQGDSAMYLCASSPGRGGYNEQFFGPGTRLTVL.

A few counts support this clonotype. The rearrangement joins TRBV28 to TRBJ2-5, with D perhaps matching TRBD2 (5 bases). Trimming shortened V by 7 bases and J by 5 bases, and 20 bases separated the two germline ends. Germline CDR1 MDHEN, CDR2 SYDVKM. The CDR3 is 15 residues long. CDR3 coding DNA: TGTGCCAGCAAAACGGGGAGCGCGGGCCGGGAGACCCAGTACTTC. It encodes CASKTGSAGRETQYF. The whole variable domain, filled in from reference TRBV28 and TRBJ2-5, reads DVKVTQSSRYLVKRTGEKVFLECVQDMDHENMFWYRQDPGLGLRLIYFSYDVKMKEKGDIPEGYSVSREKKERFSLILESASTNQTSMYLCASKTGSAGRETQYFGPGTRLLVL.

There are a few counts of this clonotype. The chain combines TRBV29-1 with TRBJ2-2; D possibly uses TRBD1 or TRBD2 (5 bases each). The length of the CDR3 is 18 residues. Deletions cut 7 bases from V and 0 bases from J, with 24 bases between. Germline values: CDR1 SQVTM, CDR2 ANQGSEA. The chain's CDR3 is CSASPREKHMTNTGELFF. The CDR3 region has the DNA TGCAGCGCCAGTCCCAGGGAGAAGCACATGACGAACACCGGGGAGCTGTTTTTT.

This clonotype was counted only a few times. The chain's CDR3 is CASCYNSGNTIYF. CDR3 bases: TGTGCCAGCTGTTACAACTCTGGAAACACCATATATTTT. The chain couples TRBV19 to TRBJ1-3; D remains ambiguous. The CDR3 is 13 residues long. Germline lookup yields CDR1 LNHDA and CDR2 SQIVND (reference sequence). V shed 9 bases and J shed 0 bases, with 9 bases lying between them. Variable domain in full (rest from reference TRBV19 and TRBJ1-3): DGGITQSPKYLFRKEGQNVTLSCEQNLNHDAMYWYRQDPGQGLRLIYYSQIVNDFQKGDIAEGYSVSREKKESFPLTVTSAQKNPTAFYLCASCYNSGNTIYFGEGSWLTVV.

This clonotype was observed a few times. The J gene is TRBJ2-7, the V gene TRBV20-1, with D tentatively TRBD2 (5 bases). Germline values: CDR1 DFQATT, CDR2 SNEGSKA (reference sequence). The CDR3 length is 12 residues. V lost 3 bases and J lost 3, with 9 bases in between. The CDR3 nucleotides are TGCAGTGCTAGGTCCGGACTCTACGAGCAGTACTTC. It specifies CSARSGLYEQYF.

This clonotype was seen more than once but under ten times. The chain employs TRBV20-1 and TRBJ2-1; D could derive from TRBD1 or TRBD2 (5 bases each). The CDR3 consists of 15 residues. From germline, CDR1 is DFQATT and CDR2 SNEGSKA (reference sequence). V shed 0 bases and J shed 7 bases, with 16 bases lying between them. The CDR3 coding sequence is TGCAGTGCTAGAGATCTCTGGGGGAGTGGTAATGAGCAGTTCTTC. The encoded protein is CSARDLWGSGNEQFF.

This clonotype was seen repeatedly, ten times or more. The V and J genes are TRBV4-1 and TRBJ2-7, with 10 bases matching TRBD2. V trimming: 0 bases; J trimming: 6 bases; junction bases outside the gene matches: 8. Germline loops: CDR1 MGHRA, CDR2 YSYEKL. This CDR3 has 16 amino acids. CDR3 residues: CASSQEPLAGAGEQYF. The CDR3 DNA reads TGCGCCAGCAGCCAAGAACCTCTAGCGGGAGCGGGCGAGCAGTACTTC.

The chain couples TRBV15 to TRBJ2-1; a weak D match, TRBD2 (6 bases). This CDR3 has 14 amino acids. Germline CDR1 LNHNV, CDR2 YYDKDF (reference sequence). V lost 1 base and J lost 3, with 7 bases in between. The CDR3 protein is CATSRGAGYNEQFF. The CDR3 DNA follows: TGTGCCACCAGCAGAGGAGCGGGCTACAATGAGCAGTTCTTC.

V gene TRBV7-3 combines with J gene TRBJ2-7; D ambiguous. Germline V gene data show CDR1 as SGHTA and CDR2 as FQGTGA. There are 13 residues in the CDR3. V was shortened by 1 base and J by 5 bases, with 9 bases between the two germline ends. The CDR3 region is CASSLRSGDEQYF. The CDR3 coding sequence is TGTGCCAGCAGCTTAAGATCTGGAGACGAGCAGTACTTC. Full variable domain (missing parts from reference TRBV7-3 and TRBJ2-7): GAGVSQTPSNKVTEKGKYVELRCDPISGHTALYWYRQSLGQGPEFLIYFQGTGAADDSGLPNDRFFAVRPEGSVSTLKIQRTERGDSAVYLCASSLRSGDEQYFGPGTRLTVT.

This clonotype occurred a few times. The rearrangement links TRBV6-2 or TRBV6-3 to TRBJ1-1; D gene unclear. The germline V gene has CDR1 MNHEY and CDR2 SVGEGT. V lost 3 bases, J lost 6 bases, and 8 bases lay in between. The CDR3 loop spans 12 amino acids. The CDR3 DNA is TGTGCCAGCAGTTATGGACGGCCTGAAGCTTTCTTT. Amino acids: CASSYGRPEAFF.

This chain connects TRBV7-9 to TRBJ2-3; 8 nucleotides agree with TRBD2. Germline V gene data show CDR1 as SEHNR and CDR2 as FQNEAQ (reference sequence). The CDR3 totals 17 residues. The ends lost 2 bases at V and 0 bases at J; junction bases unmatched: 7. The CDR3 loop is CASSLPEASGSTDTQYF. The CDR3 nucleotides are TGTGCCAGCAGCTTACCCGAGGCTAGCGGGAGCACAGATACGCAGTATTTT.

The chain is built from TRBV4-3 and TRBJ2-7, with 7 positions matching TRBD1. This CDR3 region has 14 residues. The germline CDR1 and CDR2 sequences are LGHNA and YSLEER. The trim removed 2 bases at V and 2 bases at J, leaving 3 bases unmatched. The CDR3 nucleotides read TGCGCCAGCAGCCAATACAGGGGTACCTACGAGCAGTACTTC. As protein: CASSQYRGTYEQYF.